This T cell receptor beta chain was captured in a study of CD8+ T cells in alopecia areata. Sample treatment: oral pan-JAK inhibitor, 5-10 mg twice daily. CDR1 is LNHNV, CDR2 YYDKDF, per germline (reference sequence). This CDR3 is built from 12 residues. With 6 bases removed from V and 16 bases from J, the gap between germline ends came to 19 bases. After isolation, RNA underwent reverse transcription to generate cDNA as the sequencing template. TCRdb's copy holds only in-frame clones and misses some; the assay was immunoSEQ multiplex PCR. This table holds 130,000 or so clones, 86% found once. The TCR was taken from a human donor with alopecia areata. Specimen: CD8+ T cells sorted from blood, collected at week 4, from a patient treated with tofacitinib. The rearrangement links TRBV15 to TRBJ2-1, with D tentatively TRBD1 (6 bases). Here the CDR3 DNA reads TGTGCCACCAGGGAAATTGACAGGACCCTTTTCTTC. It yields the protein CATREIDRTLFF.